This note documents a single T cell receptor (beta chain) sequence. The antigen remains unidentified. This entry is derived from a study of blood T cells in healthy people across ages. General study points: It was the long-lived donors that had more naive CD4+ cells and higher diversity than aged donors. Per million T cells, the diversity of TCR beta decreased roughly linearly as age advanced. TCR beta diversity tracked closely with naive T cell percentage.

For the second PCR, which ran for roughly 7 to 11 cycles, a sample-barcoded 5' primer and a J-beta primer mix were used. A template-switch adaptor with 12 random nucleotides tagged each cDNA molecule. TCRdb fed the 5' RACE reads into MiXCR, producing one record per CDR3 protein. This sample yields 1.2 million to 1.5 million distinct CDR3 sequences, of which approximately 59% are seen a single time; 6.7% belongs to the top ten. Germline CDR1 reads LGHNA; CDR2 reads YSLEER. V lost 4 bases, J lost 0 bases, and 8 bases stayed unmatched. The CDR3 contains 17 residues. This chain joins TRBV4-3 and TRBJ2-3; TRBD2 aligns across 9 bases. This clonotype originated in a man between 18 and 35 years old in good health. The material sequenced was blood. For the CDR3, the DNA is TGCGCCAGCAGCCCCAAGCTAGCGGGGATTAGCACAGATACGCAGTATTTT. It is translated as CASSPKLAGISTDTQYF.